The 30 T cell receptor beta chains below were found in one sample sequenced in a study of blood T cell repertoires in COVID-19. The protocol was immunoSEQ multiplex PCR, while the TCRdb copy is restricted to in-frame clones and leaves out a portion. The sample lists some 100,000 clones, 75% to 90% seen once, with around 1.1% in the top ten. Sequencing was performed on peripheral blood. These receptors all stem from a human donor in a cohort sampled during active COVID-19.

CDR3 amino acids: CASSQTTSGYEQYF. As DNA, the CDR3 is TGTGCCAGCAGCCAAACGACCAGCGGGTACGAGCAGTACTTC. This sequence joins TRBV11-2 and TRBJ2-7, with TRBD2 as a possible D gene (6 bases). Deletions cut 5 bases from V and 4 bases from J, with 15 bases between. Germline CDR1 is SGHAT and CDR2 is FQNNGV. The CDR3 has 14 residues.

This chain connects TRBV18 to TRBJ2-7; D is unclear. The CDR3 consists of 14 residues. V was clipped by 0 bases and J by 9 bases, with 15 bases between them. Germline V lookup: CDR1 KGHSH, CDR2 LQKENI. DNA for the CDR3: TGTGCCAGCTCACCACCGGGCCCTATTCAGGTGCAGTACTTC. Translated: CASSPPGPIQVQYF. The variable domain in full, with the rest retrieved from reference TRBV18 and TRBJ2-7, is NAGVMQNPRHLVRRRGQEARLRCSPMKGHSHVYWYRQLPEEGLKFMVYLQKENIIDESGMPKERFSAEFPKEGPSILRIQQVVRGDSAAYFCASSPPGPIQVQYFGPGTRLTVT.

The sample holds a few counts of this clone. V and J are TRBV7-2 and TRBJ2-7, with 7 positions matching TRBD2. The CDR3 loop spans 16 amino acids. Germline V gives CDR1 SGHTA, CDR2 FQGNSA. J gave up 2 bases and V 6 bases, and 13 bases lay outside the gene matches. DNA for the CDR3: TGTGCCAGCAGTCAAAATGAAGCGGGGCTCACCTACGAGCAGTACTTC. It encodes CASSQNEAGLTYEQYF.

The V and J genes are TRBV18 and TRBJ1-2; 7 nucleotides match TRBD1. The junction had 3 bases not matched to a gene; V was cut back by 3 bases and J by 5 bases. CDR3 length: 13 residues. In germline, CDR1 is KGHSH, CDR2 LQKENI. Written as DNA, the CDR3 is TGTGCCAGCTCACCCGACAGGGAATATGGCTACACCTTC. Translating gives CASSPDREYGYTF.

This chain joins TRBV7-2 and TRBJ1-1; D uncertain. CDR3 length: 13 residues. The V and J ends lost 1 base and 4 bases respectively, with 7 bases between them. CDR1 and CDR2 from the germline V gene are SGHTA and FQGNSA. The CDR3 here is CASSLVPGTEAFF. The DNA of the CDR3 is TGTGCCAGCAGCTTAGTGCCAGGCACTGAAGCTTTCTTT. The whole variable domain, remainder taken from reference TRBV7-2 and TRBJ1-1, is GAGVSQSPSNKVTEKGKDVELRCDPISGHTALYWYRQSLGQGLEFLIYFQGNSAPDKSGLPSDRFSAERTGGSVSTLTIQRTQQEDSAVYLCASSLVPGTEAFFGQGTRLTVV.

The chain is built from TRBV7-9 and TRBJ2-1; 13 bases match TRBD2. V trimming: 4 bases; J trimming: 4 bases; junction bases outside the gene matches: 10. CDR3 length: 18 residues. The germline gives CDR1 SEHNR, CDR2 FQNEAQ (reference sequence). In DNA form, the CDR3 reads TGTGCCAGCAGCTCGACTAGCGGGGGGCCCCGTATTTACAATGAGCAGTTCTTC. Its protein product is CASSSTSGGPRIYNEQFF. Filled out from reference TRBV7-9 and TRBJ2-1, the complete variable domain reads DTGVSQNPRHKITKRGQNVTFRCDPISEHNRLYWYRQTLGQGPEFLTYFQNEAQLEKSRLLSDRFSAERPKGSFSTLEIQRTEQGDSAMYLCASSSTSGGPRIYNEQFFGPGTRLTVL.

This chain joins TRBV6-5 and TRBJ2-7, with TRBD1 identical over 8 bases. V was pared by 4 bases and J by 4 bases, with 3 bases of the junction left unmatched. CDR3 size: 13 residues. Germline V lookup: CDR1 MNHEY, CDR2 SVGAGI. CDR3 in amino acids: CASSFRGPYEQYF. The CDR3 nucleotides read TGTGCCAGCAGTTTCAGGGGGCCTTACGAGCAGTACTTC.

The V call is TRBV19, the J call TRBJ2-5; TRBD2 matches at 13 bases. Germline CDR1 is LNHDA and CDR2 is SQIVND (reference sequence). Trimming at V came to 6 bases and at J to 5 bases, leaving 12 bases not matched to a gene. The CDR3 covers 17 residues. The CDR3 DNA reads TGTGCCAGTAGGCTAACCGGGACTAGCGGGACGGGGGAGACCCAGTACTTC. This translates into CASRLTGTSGTGETQYF.

V is TRBV24-1 and J is TRBJ2-2, with D possibly being TRBD1 (6 bases). V was shortened by 12 bases and J by 0 bases, with 16 bases between the two germline ends. CDR3 length equals 15 residues. Germline CDR1 KGHDR, CDR2 SFDVKD. The CDR3 nucleotides read TGTGCCTTTCACAGGGAGCCCCCGAACACCGGGGAGCTGTTTTTT. Its translation: CAFHREPPNTGELFF.

This clone was counted only a few times. This chain uses TRBV10-3 with TRBJ2-1; TRBD1 is a possible D gene (6 bases). CDR1 and CDR2 from the germline V gene are ENHRY and SYGVKD. V shed 2 bases and J shed 2 bases, with 13 bases lying between them. CDR3 size: 16 residues. The CDR3 DNA sequence: TGTGCCATCAGTGAGGTCAGGGGATCAACCTACAATGAGCAGTTCTTC. It yields the protein CAISEVRGSTYNEQFF.

DNA of the CDR3: TGTGCCAGTAATTGGGCAGAAAACACCGGGGAGCTGTTTTTT. Its translation is CASNWAENTGELFF. This rearrangement joins TRBV19 to TRBJ2-2; D call uncertain. The length of the CDR3 is 14 residues. Between the trimmed V and J ends, which lost 7 bases and 2 bases, there was a span of 11 bases. The germline CDR1 and CDR2 sequences are LNHDA and SQIVND (reference sequence).

This chain connects TRBV28 to TRBJ1-3, with D tentatively TRBD1 (5 bases). Germline V CDR1 and CDR2: MDHEN, SYDVKM. V lost 1 base and J lost 0, with 10 bases in between. The CDR3 totals 16 residues. The CDR3 bases are TGTGCCAGCAGTTTATCCGACAGAGCCTCTGGAAACACCATATATTTT. The encoded protein is CASSLSDRASGNTIYF. Looking up the rest from reference TRBV28 and TRBJ1-3 gives the full variable domain: DVKVTQSSRYLVKRTGEKVFLECVQDMDHENMFWYRQDPGLGLRLIYFSYDVKMKEKGDIPEGYSVSREKKERFSLILESASTNQTSMYLCASSLSDRASGNTIYFGEGSWLTVV.

The chain links TRBV3-1 (or the pseudogene TRBV3-2) to TRBJ1-2; no reliable D call. The CDR3 covers 14 residues. Germline V gives CDR1 LGHDT, CDR2 YNNKEL (reference sequence). V gave up 1 base and J gave up 4 bases, with 10 bases separating them. The CDR3 DNA sequence: TGTGCCAGCAGCCAAGTCCCAGAAGTCTATGGCTACACCTTC. This codes for CASSQVPEVYGYTF.

The CDR3 DNA is TGTGCCAGCAGCAGAACCGACAGGGGGGCACCCCTCCACTTT. It codes for CASSRTDRGAPLHF. This chain uses TRBV7-8 with TRBJ1-6; 9 bases are shared with TRBD1. The germline V gene encodes CDR1 SGHVS and CDR2 FQNEAQ. The CDR3 extends over 14 amino acids. J lost 11 bases, V lost 5 bases, and 7 bases had no gene match.

The V and J genes are TRBV18 and TRBJ2-7; TRBD2 matches at 9 bases. The trim removed 3 bases at V and 5 bases at J, leaving 14 bases unmatched. The CDR3 extends over 17 amino acids. Germline lookup yields CDR1 KGHSH and CDR2 LQKENI. Written as DNA, the CDR3 is TGTGCCAGCTCACCCCCAAGCGGGAGGACTTTTTCCCACGAGCAGTACTTC. As protein: CASSPPSGRTFSHEQYF.

This rearrangement joins TRBV19 to TRBJ1-5; D is uncertain. This CDR3 has 13 amino acids. The germline CDR1 and CDR2 sequences are LNHDA and SQIVND (reference sequence). Trimming took 3 bases from V and 7 from J, leaving 10 bases between them. The CDR3 bases are TGTGCCAGTAGTATTGCTCGGGAGCAGCCCCAGCATTTT. Translated, it gives CASSIAREQPQHF.

In DNA, the CDR3 is TGTGCCAGTACCATAGGGCGGGACCTTATCCATGAGCAGTTCTTC. Its translation is CASTIGRDLIHEQFF. This chain links TRBV19 with TRBJ2-1; the D gene is possibly TRBD2 (6 bases). The CDR3 consists of 15 residues. Germline CDR1 is LNHDA and CDR2 is SQIVND (reference sequence). Deletions cut 7 bases from V and 8 bases from J, with 21 bases between.

The genes are TRBV18 and TRBJ1-5, with unresolved D. CDR3 length: 16 amino acids. Germline values: CDR1 KGHSH, CDR2 LQKENI. Trimming pared 2 bases from V and 9 bases from J, leaving 20 bases between. Written as DNA, the CDR3 is TGTGCCAGCTCACCATACGGGCTCCCTTCGCGGGGGCCCCAGCATTTT. Protein: CASSPYGLPSRGPQHF.

This chain connects TRBV29-1 to TRBJ1-1, with D hard to call. CDR1 is SQVTM, CDR2 ANQGSEA, per germline. The length of the CDR3 is 14 residues. Trimming removed 2 bases at V and 0 bases at J, with 10 bases between. CDR3 in DNA: TGCAGCGTTGAAAACCGACTGTTGAACACTGAAGCTTTCTTT. Protein product: CSVENRLLNTEAFF.

Note on this clone: At one of its ends the junction is not consistent with the germline gene, which may arise from a read error. The rearrangement uses TRBV6-6 and TRBJ1-5; possible D gene TRBD1, 5 bases. Per germline, CDR1 MNHNY and CDR2 SVGAGI (reference sequence). The CDR3 spans 17 residues. The CDR3 DNA follows: TGTGCCAGCAGTCCACTTCCTCAGGGCTCCTTTTTTCAGGCCCAGCATTTT. Its protein is CASSPLPQGSFFQAQHF.

The chain links TRBV10-3 to TRBJ1-2; no firm D call. Germline values: CDR1 ENHRY, CDR2 SYGVKD. Trimming removed 4 bases at V and 4 bases at J, with 7 bases between. The length of the CDR3 is 12 residues. CDR3 sequence: CAISAQTYGYTF. DNA of the CDR3: TGTGCCATCAGTGCACAGACCTATGGCTACACCTTC.

V is TRBV28 and J is TRBJ2-7; D not resolved. This CDR3 has 13 residues. CDR1 is MDHEN, CDR2 SYDVKM, per germline. Between the trimmed V and J ends, which lost 3 bases and 0 bases, there was a span of 6 bases. CDR3 residues: CASSFRNSYEQYF. In DNA, the CDR3 is TGTGCCAGCAGTTTCAGGAACTCCTACGAGCAGTACTTC.

This clone turned up a few times. V usage is TRBV4-1 and J usage is TRBJ1-3; TRBD1 might be the D (5 bases). V lost 4 bases to trimming and J lost 0 bases, with 19 bases between them. This CDR3 is 18 amino acids long. Looked up from germline, CDR1 is MGHRA and CDR2 is YSYEKL. CDR3 residues: CASSPTVSQGNSGNTIYF. The CDR3 bases are TGCGCCAGCAGCCCAACAGTCTCTCAGGGAAACTCTGGAAACACCATATATTTT.

This chain connects TRBV7-9 to TRBJ2-5; 10 nucleotides match TRBD2. The germline V gene has CDR1 SEHNR and CDR2 FQNEAQ (reference sequence). After removal of 5 bases from V and 2 bases from J, the junction contained 8 bases not matched to a gene. CDR3 length: 16 amino acids. The CDR3 reads CASSTPPAGGQETQYF. As DNA, the CDR3 is TGTGCCAGCAGCACACCCCCAGCGGGGGGGCAAGAGACCCAGTACTTC.

This chain uses TRBV7-3 with TRBJ1-1; D is possibly TRBD1 (5 bases). CDR1 SGHTA and CDR2 FQGTGA come from the germline V gene. V was cut by 5 bases and J by 1 base, with 14 bases left in between. This CDR3 comprises 15 residues. Here the CDR3 DNA reads TGTGCCAGCAGCCCTGGTGGGGCGACGAACACTGAAGCTTTCTTT. Its translation: CASSPGGATNTEAFF.

This chain uses TRBV19 with TRBJ2-1; 11 bases are shared with TRBD2. This CDR3 is 17 amino acids long. V trimming: 3 bases; J trimming: 2 bases; junction bases outside the gene matches: 6. Germline values: CDR1 LNHDA, CDR2 SQIVND (reference sequence). The CDR3: CASSIWTSGYPYNEQFF. The CDR3 DNA follows: TGTGCCAGTAGTATTTGGACTAGCGGGTACCCCTACAATGAGCAGTTCTTC.

The rearrangement uses TRBV2 and TRBJ2-1; TRBD2 matches at 8 bases. Germline loops: CDR1 SNHLY, CDR2 FYNNEI. The CDR3 spans 16 residues. V dropped 2 bases and J dropped 3; count of bases not matched to a gene: 6. CDR3 in DNA: TGTGCCAGCAGTGAATCGCCCAGCGGGGGCTACAATGAGCAGTTCTTC. Its translation: CASSESPSGGYNEQFF.

CDR3 sequence (DNA): TGTGCCAGCAGTTTAGGAGGGGCGAGGTATGGCTACACCTTC. It is translated as CASSLGGARYGYTF. The genes are TRBV28 and TRBJ1-2; perhaps TRBD1 as D (5 bases). CDR3 length equals 14 residues. With 2 bases removed from V and 5 bases from J, the gap between germline ends came to 12 bases. From germline, CDR1 is MDHEN and CDR2 SYDVKM.

V gene TRBV27 combines with J gene TRBJ2-2; 7 nucleotides line up with TRBD1. This CDR3 is built from 14 residues. The V gene's germline CDR1 is MNHEY and CDR2 SMNVEV (reference sequence). The V gene end was trimmed by 6 bases and the J gene end by 3 bases; junction bases not matched to a gene: 4. This chain's CDR3 is CASSTGQYTGELFF. CDR3 in DNA: TGTGCCAGCAGCACGGGACAGTACACCGGGGAGCTGTTTTTT.

V gene TRBV20-1 combines with J gene TRBJ2-3; D is uncertain. This CDR3 is built from 10 residues. Germline V gene data show CDR1 as DFQATT and CDR2 as SNEGSKA (reference sequence). V dropped 4 bases and J dropped 6 bases, with 5 bases sitting between them. CDR3: CSAILDTQYF. CDR3 bases: TGCAGTGCTATTCTGGATACGCAGTATTTT.